One sample yielded the 26 T cell receptor beta chains listed below, sequenced in a study of T-cell reconstitution after alpha-beta-depleted transplantation in children. Unique molecular identifiers featured in how the TCRbeta library was prepared. A single record per CDR3 protein comes from TCRdb applying MiXCR to the PCR reads. Of roughly 400,000 distinct CDR3 sequences in the sample, roughly 20% are singletons; the top ten hold 3% to 4%. The source was PBMCs from the stem cell graft donor, collected from the stem cell graft. All receptors come from a human donor who donated a stem cell graft to a child with acute myeloid leukemia.

This clonotype was counted at least ten times. The chain recombines TRBV15 with TRBJ2-7; tentatively, D is TRBD1 (6 bases). Germline assignment: CDR1 LNHNV and CDR2 YYDKDF (reference sequence). CDR3 length: 12 residues. Trimming pared 4 bases from V and 6 bases from J, leaving 10 bases between. Written as DNA, the CDR3 is TGTGCCACCAGCACCAACAGGGCCGAGCAGTACTTC. Translating gives CATSTNRAEQYF. Full variable domain (outside the CDR3, taken from reference TRBV15 and TRBJ2-7): DAMVIQNPRYQVTQFGKPVTLSCSQTLNHNVMYWYQQKSSQAPKLLFHYYDKDFNNEADTPDNFQSRRPNTSFCFLDIRSPGLGDTAMYLCATSTNRAEQYFGPGTRLTVT.

The gene calls are TRBV28 and TRBJ2-5; 8 bases are a match to TRBD2. J was trimmed by 1 base and V by 5 bases; bases with no gene match: 3. CDR1 MDHEN and CDR2 SYDVKM come from the germline V gene. The CDR3 is 14 amino acids. The CDR3 is CASSILAGQETQYF. The DNA for the CDR3 is TGTGCCAGCAGTATCCTAGCGGGCCAAGAGACCCAGTACTTC.

This clonotype was counted only a few times. The chain links TRBV10-3 to TRBJ2-7, with 11 bases fitting TRBD1. V trimming: 5 bases; J trimming: 0 bases; junction bases outside the gene matches: 6. CDR1 ENHRY and CDR2 SYGVKD come from the germline V gene. This CDR3 contains 16 residues. CDR3 sequence reads: CAISNTGTGGSYEQYF. The CDR3 DNA is TGTGCCATCAGTAACACCGGGACAGGGGGCTCCTACGAGCAGTACTTC.

This clonotype was counted many times. This chain joins TRBV10-3 and TRBJ2-3; TRBD2 aligns across 9 bases. After removal of 4 bases from V and 8 bases from J, the junction contained 7 bases not matched to a gene. CDR3 length equals 14 residues. The germline V gene has CDR1 ENHRY and CDR2 SYGVKD. The CDR3 region is CAISGGLAEGTQYF. For the CDR3, the DNA is TGTGCCATCAGTGGGGGACTAGCCGAGGGTACGCAGTATTTT.

The chain combines TRBV6-1 with TRBJ2-3; D not resolved. Trimming cost V 1 base and J 2 bases, with 10 bases left between them. Germline lookup yields CDR1 MNHNS and CDR2 SASEGT. This CDR3 region has 15 residues. The CDR3 DNA sequence: TGTGCCAGCAGTGAAGGCAGTTTAATCACAGATACGCAGTATTTT. This translates into CASSEGSLITDTQYF.

J is TRBJ2-3 and V is TRBV20-1, with 10 positions matching TRBD2. The CDR3 is 16 amino acids. CDR1 DFQATT and CDR2 SNEGSKA come from the germline V gene (reference sequence). Trimming at V came to 3 bases and at J to 0 bases, leaving 6 bases not matched to a gene. The CDR3 sequence is CSASMSGLASTDTQYF. CDR3 nucleotides: TGCAGTGCTAGCATGTCGGGACTAGCGAGCACAGATACGCAGTATTTT.

In this sample, this clonotype turned up once. The CDR3: CSARLAYTDTQYF. As DNA, the CDR3 is TGCAGTGCCCGACTAGCCTACACAGATACGCAGTATTTT. The V gene is TRBV20-1, the J gene TRBJ2-3; 7 nucleotides agree with TRBD2. The V gene's germline CDR1 is DFQATT and CDR2 SNEGSKA (reference sequence). The junction had 5 bases not matched to a gene; V was cut back by 6 bases and J by 2 bases. The CDR3 runs to 13 residues.

This clonotype appeared a few times. The chain is built from TRBV7-2 and TRBJ2-2; 7 bases match TRBD1. Germline lookup yields CDR1 SGHTA and CDR2 FQGNSA. CDR3 size: 13 residues. V lost 6 bases and J lost 8; bases outside the gene matches: 6. The CDR3 coding sequence is TGTGCCAGCAGGTTTCCAGGGGGAGGGGAGCTGTTTTTT. Amino acid sequence: CASRFPGGGELFF.

This clonotype was seen ten or more times. V gene TRBV29-1 combines with J gene TRBJ2-2, with a weak D call TRBD2 (6 bases). The CDR3 runs to 13 residues. Between the trimmed V and J ends, which lost 8 bases and 0 bases, there was a span of 10 bases. CDR1 is SQVTM, CDR2 ANQGSEA, per germline. This chain's CDR3 is CSTPGANTGELFF. Here the CDR3 DNA reads TGCAGCACACCGGGAGCGAACACCGGGGAGCTGTTTTTT.

This clonotype came up many times. The gene calls are TRBV7-3 and TRBJ1-2; the D gene is possibly TRBD1 (5 bases). Germline V lookup: CDR1 SGHTA, CDR2 FQGTGA. The CDR3 consists of 15 residues. V lost 1 base, J lost 6 bases, and 15 bases lay in between. CDR3 sequence: CASSLNLRGCDGYTF. The CDR3 DNA reads TGTGCCAGCAGCTTAAATTTAAGGGGTTGCGATGGCTACACCTTC.

This chain links TRBV11-3 with TRBJ2-7; 7 nucleotides agree with TRBD2. The V gene's germline CDR1 is SGHNT and CDR2 YENEEA. The ends lost 4 bases at V and 5 bases at J; junction bases unmatched: 8. The CDR3 loop spans 14 amino acids. CDR3 nucleotides: TGTGCCAGCAGCTATGGGCTAGCGGACCACGAGCAGTACTTC. It specifies CASSYGLADHEQYF.

J is TRBJ2-5 and V is TRBV3-1; TRBD2 is a possible D gene (6 bases). Germline lookup yields CDR1 LGHDT and CDR2 YNNKEL (reference sequence). Trimming removed 2 bases from V and 1 base from J, with 11 bases in between. There are 15 residues in the CDR3. CDR3 residues: CASSQTPSVQETQYF. The CDR3 DNA reads as TGTGCCAGCAGCCAAACACCTAGCGTCCAAGAGACCCAGTACTTC.

This clonotype was seen more than once but under ten times. The V call is TRBV20-1, the J call TRBJ2-5; D gene unclear. Germline V gene data show CDR1 as DFQATT and CDR2 as SNEGSKA (reference sequence). The CDR3 sequence is 12 residues long. Trimming removed 6 bases from V and 2 bases from J, with 10 bases in between. CDR3 loop: CSATWVQETQYF. The CDR3 DNA is TGCAGTGCCACTTGGGTACAAGAGACCCAGTACTTC.

This clonotype has only a few counts. A much larger clone is a single base away; this may be a read error. V usage is TRBV5-1 and J usage is TRBJ1-1; D not resolved. The CDR3 is 14 amino acids. The germline CDR1 and CDR2 sequences are SGHRS and YFSETQ. Between the trimmed V and J ends, which lost 0 bases and 1 base, there was a span of 7 bases. CDR3 nucleotides: TGCGCCAGCAGCTTGGCCCGACGGAACACTGAAGCTTTCTTT. Translated, it gives CASSLARRNTEAFF.

V is TRBV7-2 and J is TRBJ2-2, with 9 bases aligning to TRBD1. CDR1 and CDR2 (germline): SGHTA, FQGNSA. The CDR3 consists of 14 residues. The junction had 4 bases not matched to a gene; V was cut back by 4 bases and J by 7 bases. The DNA for the CDR3 is TGTGCCAGCAGCTGGGGACAGGGATACGGGGAGCTGTTTTTT. Amino acid sequence: CASSWGQGYGELFF.

This clonotype occurred many times. The chain combines TRBV20-1 with TRBJ2-1, with 12 bases that match TRBD2. V lost 5 bases, J lost 4 bases, and 6 bases stayed unmatched. Per the germline V gene, CDR1 is DFQATT and CDR2 is SNEGSKA (reference sequence). The CDR3 sequence is 15 residues long. This chain's CDR3 is CSAPHGLAGYNEQFF. The CDR3 coding sequence is TGCAGTGCTCCCCACGGACTAGCGGGATACAATGAGCAGTTCTTC.

This chain connects TRBV6-1 to TRBJ1-1, with 7 bases identical to TRBD1. V lost 5 bases, J lost 0 bases, and 3 bases stayed unmatched. The CDR3 has 14 amino acids. The germline V gene encodes CDR1 MNHNS and CDR2 SASEGT. This chain's CDR3 is CASSTDRMNTEAFF. The CDR3 DNA reads as TGTGCCAGCAGTACGGACAGGATGAACACTGAAGCTTTCTTT.

The chain couples TRBV7-9 to TRBJ2-1; D not certain. Germline lookup yields CDR1 SEHNR and CDR2 FQNEAQ (reference sequence). With 5 bases removed from V and 7 bases from J, the gap between germline ends came to 9 bases. This CDR3 is built from 12 residues. The CDR3 sequence: CASSPQSNEQFF. CDR3 nucleotide sequence: TGTGCCAGCAGCCCCCAGTCAAATGAGCAGTTCTTC.

The CDR3 nucleotides read TGTGCCAGCAGTTTAACCGGGACAGAGGGAAACACCATATATTTT. Translating gives CASSLTGTEGNTIYF. The V gene is TRBV28, the J gene TRBJ1-3; TRBD1 aligns across 7 bases. Germline CDR1 reads MDHEN; CDR2 reads SYDVKM. CDR3 length: 15 residues. After removal of 2 bases from V and 4 bases from J, the junction contained 5 bases not matched to a gene.

This clonotype was recorded a few times. The rearrangement links TRBV7-8 to TRBJ2-1; 11 nucleotides line up with TRBD1. CDR3 length: 15 residues. V was pared by 5 bases and J by 8 bases, with 8 bases of the junction left unmatched. Germline lookup yields CDR1 SGHVS and CDR2 FQNEAQ. CDR3 sequence (DNA): TGTGCCAGCAGCCTAGGGACAGGGGGTATGGATGAGCAGTTCTTC. This encodes CASSLGTGGMDEQFF. The full variable domain, in which reference TRBV7-8 and TRBJ2-1 provide the parts outside the CDR3, is GAGVSQSPRYKVAKRGQDVALRCDPISGHVSLFWYQQALGQGPEFLTYFQNEAQLDKSGLPSDRFFAERPEGSVSTLKIQRTQQEDSAVYLCASSLGTGGMDEQFFGPGTRLTVL.

This clonotype was counted many times. The chain links TRBV29-1 to TRBJ2-7; 7 positions match TRBD2. Germline CDR1 reads SQVTM; CDR2 reads ANQGSEA. CDR3 length equals 15 residues. V lost 1 base and J lost 0; bases outside the gene matches: 6. The CDR3 DNA is TGCAGCGTTGAAGTGGTAGGGACTACCTCCTACGAGCAGTACTTC. This encodes CSVEVVGTTSYEQYF.

This clonotype came up many times. The V and J genes are TRBV29-1 and TRBJ2-1; 7 positions match TRBD1. Per the germline V gene, CDR1 is SQVTM and CDR2 is ANQGSEA. J lost 7 bases, V lost 8 bases, and 8 bases had no gene match. The CDR3 length is 12 residues. The CDR3 loop reads CSSRDRENEQFF. The CDR3, as DNA: TGCAGCTCCCGGGACAGAGAAAATGAGCAGTTCTTC.

This clonotype came up a few times. The CDR3 is CSARGLAGGLLTYNEQFF. The CDR3 DNA follows: TGCAGTGCTAGAGGACTAGCGGGAGGACTGCTGACCTACAATGAGCAGTTCTTC. The chain employs TRBV20-1 and TRBJ2-1, with 13 bases identical to TRBD2. V lost 1 base and J lost 2; bases outside the gene matches: 8. CDR1 DFQATT and CDR2 SNEGSKA come from the germline V gene (reference sequence). The CDR3 sequence is 18 residues long.

This clonotype has more than one count but fewer than ten. The chain recombines TRBV27 with TRBJ2-1; D may be TRBD1 (5 bases). The ends were cut back, 7 bases at V and 2 bases at J, with 12 bases in the middle. The CDR3 consists of 14 residues. CDR1 is MNHEY and CDR2 is SMNVEV in the germline V gene (reference sequence). CDR3 loop: CASTRQSPYNEQFF. The CDR3 DNA follows: TGTGCCAGCACCCGACAGTCACCCTACAATGAGCAGTTCTTC.

The chain joins TRBV6-1 to TRBJ2-3; possible D gene TRBD1, 6 bases. CDR1 is MNHNS and CDR2 is SASEGT in the germline V gene. CDR3 size: 15 residues. V was cut by 6 bases and J by 6 bases, with 19 bases left in between. In DNA form, the CDR3 reads TGTGCCAGCAGGGATGACAGGACATTCCCGGATACGCAGTATTTT. It yields the protein CASRDDRTFPDTQYF.

This chain joins TRBV20-1 and TRBJ2-5; 7 bases are shared with TRBD2. Trimming took 0 bases from V and 4 from J; bases not matched to a gene: 8. Germline CDR1 is DFQATT and CDR2 is SNEGSKA (reference sequence). CDR3 length: 15 amino acids. DNA for the CDR3: TGCAGTGCTAGAGAGAGTAGCGGGTATCTAGAGACCCAGTACTTC. As protein: CSARESSGYLETQYF.